The T cell receptor beta chain described here comes from a study of T cells in Graves' hyperthyroidism and ophthalmopathy. TCR beta CDR3 regions were amplified from RNA transcripts. The study used the HTBI primer set for a first-round RT-PCR of the TCR CDR3. Via MiXCR, TCRdb re-called the multiplex PCR reads, giving one row per CDR3 protein. Here the sample spans approximately 400,000 distinct CDR3 sequences, approximately 15% being singletons. V gave up 5 bases and J gave up 0 bases; unmatched junction bases: 6. The CDR3 is 15 residues long. Germline CDR1 MNHNS, CDR2 SASEGT. The table lists this clonotype with many counts.

The sequence derives from a woman aged 18-29 years with Graves' hyperthyroidism that later progressed to Graves' ophthalmopathy. This chain uses TRBV6-1 with TRBJ2-7, with TRBD1 identical over 8 bases. The sequencing sample was made of blood. DNA of the CDR3: TGTGCCAGCAGTACCGGACAGGGTAGCTCCTACGAGCAGTACTTC. It encodes CASSTGQGSSYEQYF.